Given below is one T cell receptor beta chain in context. The antigen remains undetermined. The assay that was used to sequence DNA from cultured CD4+ T cells was the Oncomine TCR Beta short-read assay. In TCRdb, the PCR reads were re-called with MiXCR into one record per CDR3 protein. The data hold 10,000 to 13,000 distinct CDR3 sequences, with roughly 58% observed a single time. The treatment: roughly 10-day PBMC culture with coronavirus spike peptide pools or control peptides (ViraFEST assay). The entry originates in a study of vaccination and CD4 T cells after COVID-19. About the research overall: Mild disease affected roughly ten convalescent patients and severe disease one, all SARS-CoV-2 positive by nasal swab PCR.

Trimming took 7 bases from V and 8 from J; bases not matched to a gene: 5. Germline V gene sequence: CDR1 MNHEY, CDR2 SMNVEV (reference sequence). The CDR3 loop spans 14 amino acids. The chain carries TRBV27 and TRBJ1-4; 12 nucleotides agree with TRBD1. Sequencing was performed on CD4+ T cells from blood, cultured in vitro. The receptor comes from a human donor who had recovered from COVID-19. The CDR3 region has the DNA TGTGCCAGCACTTCCGGGACAGGGGGCGAAAAACTGTTTTTT. Protein sequence: CASTSGTGGEKLFF. Together with reference TRBV27 and TRBJ1-4, the CDR3 gives the full variable domain: EAQVTQNPRYLITVTGKKLTVTCSQNMNHEYMSWYRQDPGLGLRQIYYSMNVEVTDKGDVPEGYKVSRKEKRNFPLILESPSPNQTSLYFCASTSGTGGEKLFFGSGTQLSVL.